The source of this T cell receptor (beta chain) is a study of early stage breast cancer tumors. Comment on this clone: Its antigen is not identified.

Sequenced by immunoSEQ multiplex PCR; TCRdb stores in-frame clones only, minus some. Of more than 65,000 clones in the sample, more than 70% were seen once. Points from the study as a whole: Compared with adjacent normal breast tissue, tumors showed 2 to 3-fold greater T cell density and higher clonality.

CDR3 size: 15 residues. With 0 bases removed from V and 3 bases from J, the gap between germline ends came to 8 bases. Per germline, CDR1 MNHNS and CDR2 SASEGT. The sequencing input was blood. The sequence came from a person aged 35 to 50 with breast cancer. The V and J genes are TRBV6-1 and TRBJ2-2, with D perhaps matching TRBD1 or TRBD2 (5 bases each). DNA for the CDR3: TGTGCCAGCAGTGAAGCGATGGGGGACACCGGGGAGCTGTTTTTT. This encodes CASSEAMGDTGELFF.